Described below is a single TCR beta chain sequence and its context. The target antigen is unknown. The CDR3 is made up of 16 amino acids. The germline gives CDR1 KGHSH, CDR2 LQKENI. V lost 2 bases and J lost 3; bases outside the gene matches: 6. The data were obtained in a study of T cells in Graves' hyperthyroidism and ophthalmopathy. TCR beta CDR3 sequences were amplified from RNA transcripts. The HTBI primer set drove a first-round RT-PCR of the TCR CDR3. MiXCR, run by TCRdb on the multiplex PCR reads, gives a single entry per CDR3 protein. The repertoire has around 300,000 distinct CDR3 sequences, 20% to 25% of them found once; the top ten carry roughly 60%. General study results and limits: Appearing also in blood were most of the thyroid clonotypes expanded above 0.001.

The TCR was taken from a man aged 25 to 40 with Graves' ophthalmopathy. The specimen sequenced was blood. The chain recombines TRBV18 with TRBJ2-1, with TRBD2 matching 8 bases. The CDR3 nucleotides read TGTGCCAGCTCACCAGTAACCAGCGGGAGCTACAATGAGCAGTTCTTC. It translates to CASSPVTSGSYNEQFF.